This T cell receptor (beta chain) was documented in a study of technical replicates of blood from a few donors. The CDR3 sequence is 15 residues long. CDR1 and CDR2 from the germline V gene are MGHRA and YSYEKL. V lost 0 bases and J 0 bases, leaving 9 bases between the germline ends. The table came from immunoSEQ multiplex PCR; TCRdb's copy has only in-frame clones and leaves some out. The sample lists tens of thousands of clones; just under 95% were seen once. The V and J genes are TRBV4-1 and TRBJ2-7, with D hard to call. Sequences were obtained from T cells isolated from PBMCs. The sequence was collected from a human donor in good health. The CDR3 sequence: CASSQDERSSYEQYF. The CDR3 bases are TGCGCCAGCAGCCAAGATGAGAGAAGCTCCTACGAGCAGTACTTC.